This note documents a single T cell receptor (beta chain) sequence. Its antigen is not identified. Germline assignment: CDR1 SEHNR and CDR2 FQNEAQ (reference sequence). CDR3 size: 16 residues. Sampling involved one blood draw (about 2.6 ml) for every donor. The data are from a study of monozygotic twins with inflammatory bowel disease. Findings and limits, study-wide: Compared with healthy co-twins, IBD patients showed reduced TCRbeta repertoire diversity by inverse Simpson. Repertoire similarity did not separate concordant from discordant twins, possibly from limited power.

TCRdb processed the 5' RACE reads again and assigns one entry to each CDR3 protein, with no DNA. The repertoire table contains 350,000 to 500,000 distinct CDR3 sequences. The V call is TRBV7-9, the J call TRBJ2-1; without DNA, the TCRdb call of TRBD1 cannot be checked. The source material was blood. The TCR originated in a human donor with ulcerative colitis or Crohn's disease, or a healthy co-twin of an affected twin (not recorded which). CDR3 sequence: CASSLTLAGPYNEQFF.